A single sample gave rise to the 8 T cell receptor beta chains below, sequenced in a study of control samples from healthy donors and cancer patients. Only in-frame clones appear in the TCRdb table, and some are missing; sequencing was by immunoSEQ multiplex PCR. The sample yields 60,000 to 75,000 clones, 70% to 90% seen once. The sequenced material came from PBMCs. The receptors originated from a woman between 45 and 60 years old with head and neck cancer.

This chain joins TRBV18 and TRBJ1-5; D is undetermined. The CDR3 length is 13 residues. Germline V gene sequence: CDR1 KGHSH, CDR2 LQKENI. With 2 bases removed from V and 7 bases from J, the gap between germline ends came to 9 bases. The CDR3 here is CASSPGSGQPQHF. The DNA of the CDR3 is TGTGCCAGCTCACCAGGGAGTGGGCAGCCCCAGCATTTT.

This chain joins TRBV5-6 and TRBJ2-1; D uncertain. Germline V gives CDR1 SGHDT, CDR2 YYEEEE. V dropped 0 bases and J dropped 0 bases, with 10 bases sitting between them. The CDR3 spans 16 residues. DNA for the CDR3: TGTGCCAGCAGCTTGGGACACCTAAGCTCCTACAATGAGCAGTTCTTC. Protein: CASSLGHLSSYNEQFF. The full variable domain, with the rest looked up from reference TRBV5-6 and TRBJ2-1, is DAGVTQSPTHLIKTRGQQVTLRCSPKSGHDTVSWYQQALGQGPQFIFQYYEEEERQRGNFPDRFSGHQFPNYSSELNVNALLLGDSALYLCASSLGHLSSYNEQFFGPGTRLTVL.

V gene TRBV11-2 combines with J gene TRBJ2-1; 10 bases are a match to TRBD1. The CDR3 is 15 amino acids. Trimming removed 6 bases from V and 6 bases from J; junction bases left unmatched: 8. CDR1 is SGHAT, CDR2 FQNNGV, per germline. The CDR3 loop is CASSTLGQGGNEQFF. The CDR3 nucleotides are TGTGCCAGCAGTACCCTTGGACAGGGGGGCAATGAGCAGTTCTTC.

The chain has TRBV7-2 and TRBJ2-1; D remains unclear. V lost 0 bases and J lost 10, with 7 bases in between. Per the germline V gene, CDR1 is SGHTA and CDR2 is FQGNSA. The CDR3 consists of 12 residues. The CDR3 DNA is TGTGCCAGCAGCTTAGCCGGTCGAGAGCAGTTCTTC. Translating gives CASSLAGREQFF. Combining the CDR3 with reference TRBV7-2 and TRBJ2-1 gives the whole variable domain GAGVSQSPSNKVTEKGKDVELRCDPISGHTALYWYRQSLGQGLEFLIYFQGNSAPDKSGLPSDRFSAERTGGSVSTLTIQRTQQEDSAVYLCASSLAGREQFFGPGTRLTVL.

The chain carries TRBV5-4 and TRBJ1-5; D is unresolved. Trimming left V 4 bases short and J 0 bases short, with 20 bases between. From germline, CDR1 is SGHNT and CDR2 YYREEE (reference sequence). The CDR3 runs to 18 residues. As DNA, the CDR3 is TGTGCCAGCAGCCCCGAAAGATTTACAGCGTATAGCAATCAGCCCCAGCATTTT. Encoded protein: CASSPERFTAYSNQPQHF.

This clone came up a few times. The rearrangement joins TRBV28 to TRBJ2-6; D is ambiguous. V was cut by 2 bases and J by 1 base, with 3 bases left in between. CDR3 size: 14 residues. Germline V gene lookup returns CDR1 MDHEN and CDR2 SYDVKM. For the CDR3, the DNA is TGTGCCAGCAGTTTAGGGTCTGGGGCCAACGTCCTGACTTTC. As protein: CASSLGSGANVLTF.

CDR3 nucleotide sequence: TGTGCCAGCAGTGGGGGGCTGAGCTCCTATAATTCACCCCTCCACTTT. It codes for CASSGGLSSYNSPLHF. This chain joins TRBV6-1 and TRBJ1-6, with TRBD1 as a possible D gene (6 bases). In germline, CDR1 is MNHNS, CDR2 SASEGT. CDR3 length: 16 residues. Trimming cost V 4 bases and J 0 bases, with 10 bases left between them.

The chain carries TRBV5-6 and TRBJ1-1, with TRBD1 identical over 12 bases. J was trimmed by 2 bases and V by 3 bases; bases with no gene match: 5. CDR3 size: 16 residues. CDR1 and CDR2 from the germline V gene are SGHDT and YYEEEE. The CDR3 loop reads CASSWGQGARNTEAFF. The CDR3 DNA follows: TGTGCCAGCAGCTGGGGACAGGGGGCAAGAAACACTGAAGCTTTCTTT.